This T cell receptor (beta chain) was retrieved from a study of control samples from healthy donors and cancer patients. Repertoires were generated with immunoSEQ multiplex PCR, while TCRdb's copy carries only in-frame clones and drops some. The sample contains just under 80,000 clones, roughly 90% of which appear only once. The germline V gene has CDR1 SGHDT and CDR2 YYEEEE. The CDR3 is 15 residues long. V lost 0 bases and J 3 bases, leaving 9 bases between the germline ends. Sequenced: PBMCs. The source is a woman aged 55-69 years with head and neck cancer. The J gene is TRBJ2-2, the V gene TRBV5-6; D is unclear. The CDR3 DNA sequence: TGTGCCAGCAGCTTGGGTCAGGTGTACACCGGGGAGCTGTTTTTT. This translates into CASSLGQVYTGELFF.